The rows below give T cell receptor beta chains drawn from one sample of a study of cytomegalovirus exposure and HLA in healthy donors. This table comes from immunoSEQ multiplex PCR, and its TCRdb copy is limited to in-frame clones, with some not included. Here the sample spans about 180,000 clones, 77% being singletons. The sample consisted of PBMCs. The receptors shown here come from a man between 18 and 29 years old in good health and CMV-seronegative. Both conserved end residues are part of each CDR3. Fields, in order: J gene, D gene, V gene, clone size, CDR3 DNA, CDR3 protein. The D gene is left open where the match is weak. The listing skips clone size in some rows; elsewhere it reads once, few, many or a size class.

j_gene: TRBJ2-7; d_gene: -; v_gene: TRBV6-1; abundance: -; CDR3nt: TGTGCCAGCAGTGAAGTTGTGCGAGGGATCTCCGAGCAGTACTTC; CDR3aa: CASSEVVRGISEQYF
j_gene: TRBJ1-6; d_gene: -; v_gene: TRBV27; abundance: -; CDR3nt: TGTGCCAGCAACACTGAGGTCGGGGGTAATTCACCCCTCCACTTT; CDR3aa: CASNTEVGGNSPLHF
j_gene: TRBJ2-1; d_gene: -; v_gene: TRBV30; abundance: -; CDR3nt: TGTGCCTGGAGTGGTGGCTCGGGTCCCAATGAGCAGTTCTTC; CDR3aa: CAWSGGSGPNEQFF
j_gene: TRBJ2-7; d_gene: -; v_gene: TRBV7-3; abundance: -; CDR3nt: TGTGCCAGCAGCCAAACAGCTCCCGGGAGATACGAGCAGTACTTC; CDR3aa: CASSQTAPGRYEQYF
j_gene: TRBJ2-7; d_gene: TRBD1; v_gene: TRBV10-3; abundance: -; CDR3nt: TGTGCCAGCCGACAGGGGGGCGAGCAGTACTTC; CDR3aa: CASRQGGEQYF
j_gene: TRBJ2-1; d_gene: TRBD1; v_gene: TRBV6-5; abundance: few; CDR3nt: TGTGCCAGCAGTTCCCCGGACAGGTACAATGAGCAGTTCTTC; CDR3aa: CASSSPDRYNEQFF
j_gene: TRBJ2-5; d_gene: TRBD2; v_gene: TRBV7-9; abundance: -; CDR3nt: TGTGCCAGCAGCCTACGGGCGGGAGGGCCTTCAGAGACCCAGTACTTC; CDR3aa: CASSLRAGGPSETQYF
j_gene: TRBJ2-7; d_gene: -; v_gene: TRBV27; abundance: -; CDR3nt: TGTGCCACCCGTTATGAGGGAGGCTTTGGGAGTACCTACGAGCAGTACTTC; CDR3aa: CATRYEGGFGSTYEQYF
j_gene: TRBJ2-7; d_gene: TRBD1; v_gene: TRBV4-1; abundance: -; CDR3nt: TGCGCCAGCAGCCATTCGGCTGGGACAGCGAATCGCGAGCAGTACTTC; CDR3aa: CASSHSAGTANREQYF
j_gene: TRBJ2-7; d_gene: TRBD2; v_gene: TRBV4-1; abundance: -; CDR3nt: TGCGCCAGCAGCCTTTCCCGGGGGGGAGGATCCTACGAGCAGTACTTC; CDR3aa: CASSLSRGGGSYEQYF
j_gene: TRBJ2-7; d_gene: -; v_gene: TRBV11-2; abundance: -; CDR3nt: TGTGCCAGCAGCTTAGAACCCCCGTTCACCTACGAGCAGTACTTC; CDR3aa: CASSLEPPFTYEQYF
j_gene: TRBJ2-5; d_gene: TRBD2; v_gene: TRBV9; abundance: -; CDR3nt: TGTGCCAGCAGCTTTGGGACTAGCGGGAGGGCCAGGGAGACCCAGTACTTC; CDR3aa: CASSFGTSGRARETQYF
j_gene: TRBJ1-4; d_gene: -; v_gene: TRBV4-3; abundance: once; CDR3nt: TGCGCCAGCAGCCACGATACGGGGGAAAAACTGTTTTTT; CDR3aa: CASSHDTGEKLFF
j_gene: TRBJ1-2; d_gene: TRBD1; v_gene: TRBV30; abundance: -; CDR3nt: TGTGCCTGGATTTCGGGGACAGGGTACCATGGCTACACCTTC; CDR3aa: CAWISGTGYHGYTF
j_gene: TRBJ1-2; d_gene: TRBD1; v_gene: TRBV11-1; abundance: -; CDR3nt: TGTGCCAGCAGCCCTCTACTCCGGGGACAGGGGGAGTATGGCTACACCTTC; CDR3aa: CASSPLLRGQGEYGYTF
j_gene: TRBJ1-1; d_gene: -; v_gene: TRBV10-3; abundance: -; CDR3nt: TGTGCCATCGGGATGTCGGGAGGGGTTAACACTGAAGCTTTCTTT; CDR3aa: CAIGMSGGVNTEAFF
j_gene: TRBJ2-7; d_gene: TRBD2; v_gene: TRBV5-1; abundance: -; CDR3nt: TGCGCCAGCAGCCCATCTAGCGGGAGCAACTACGAGCAGTACTTC; CDR3aa: CASSPSSGSNYEQYF
j_gene: TRBJ2-7; d_gene: -; v_gene: TRBV6-6; abundance: -; CDR3nt: TGTGCCAGCAGTTACCCATCCGGACTGAAGTACGAGCAGTACTTC; CDR3aa: CASSYPSGLKYEQYF
j_gene: TRBJ2-1; d_gene: -; v_gene: TRBV14; abundance: few; CDR3nt: TGTGCCAGCAGCCAAGATCAGGGTAAATACAATGAGCAGTTCTTC; CDR3aa: CASSQDQGKYNEQFF
j_gene: TRBJ1-4; d_gene: -; v_gene: TRBV18; abundance: -; CDR3nt: TGTGCCAGCTCACCGGGACTCGGGGAAAAACTGTTTTTT; CDR3aa: CASSPGLGEKLFF
j_gene: TRBJ1-1; d_gene: -; v_gene: TRBV7-9; abundance: once; CDR3nt: TGTGCCAGCAGCTTAGAGGGGGTCGAAGCTTTCTTT; CDR3aa: CASSLEGVEAFF
j_gene: TRBJ2-5; d_gene: -; v_gene: TRBV18; abundance: -; CDR3nt: TGTGCCAGCTCACCCCTGGGGCAGCAAGAGACCCAGTACTTC; CDR3aa: CASSPLGQQETQYF
j_gene: TRBJ2-7; d_gene: -; v_gene: TRBV5-4; abundance: -; CDR3nt: TGTGCCAGCAGCCATAAGCTTCGCCCCTACGAGCAGTACTTC; CDR3aa: CASSHKLRPYEQYF
j_gene: TRBJ1-2; d_gene: TRBD1; v_gene: TRBV9; abundance: -; CDR3nt: TGTGCCAGCAGCGGACAGGGGGCCCCTGACTATGGCTACACCTTC; CDR3aa: CASSGQGAPDYGYTF
j_gene: TRBJ1-1; d_gene: TRBD1; v_gene: TRBV6-5; abundance: -; CDR3nt: TGTGCCAGCAGCGGACAGGGAGGTAGAAGCACTGAAGCTTTCTTT; CDR3aa: CASSGQGGRSTEAFF
j_gene: TRBJ1-4; d_gene: -; v_gene: TRBV7-9; abundance: -; CDR3nt: TGTTCCAGCAGCTTAAGGGTTCAGAGGGCTAATGAAAAACTGTTTTTT; CDR3aa: CSSSLRVQRANEKLFF
j_gene: TRBJ2-6; d_gene: -; v_gene: TRBV7-3; abundance: -; CDR3nt: TGTGCCAGCAGCCCCACACGACAAACTGGGGCCAACGTCCTGACTTTC; CDR3aa: CASSPTRQTGANVLTF
j_gene: TRBJ1-3; d_gene: -; v_gene: TRBV13; abundance: few; CDR3nt: TGTGCCACTTCGGAAACAGACACTGGAAACACCATATATTTT; CDR3aa: CATSETDTGNTIYF
j_gene: TRBJ1-4; d_gene: TRBD1; v_gene: TRBV2; abundance: -; CDR3nt: TGTGCCAGCAGTGGGGACAGGAGAGAAAAACTGTTTTTT; CDR3aa: CASSGDRREKLFF
j_gene: TRBJ2-2; d_gene: TRBD2; v_gene: TRBV5-6; abundance: -; CDR3nt: TGTGCCAGCAGGCTGACTAGCGGGAGGACCGGGGAGCTGTTTTTT; CDR3aa: CASRLTSGRTGELFF
j_gene: TRBJ2-7; d_gene: -; v_gene: TRBV2; abundance: -; CDR3nt: TGTGCCAGCAGTGAAGCGCTTTCGGCGGGGAGCTCCTACGAGCAGTACTTC; CDR3aa: CASSEALSAGSSYEQYF
j_gene: TRBJ2-5; d_gene: -; v_gene: TRBV29-1; abundance: -; CDR3nt: TGCAGCGCGCGACGTGGATTCCGAGGGGGAGAGACCCAGTACTTC; CDR3aa: CSARRGFRGGETQYF
j_gene: TRBJ2-1; d_gene: -; v_gene: TRBV15; abundance: -; CDR3nt: TGTGCCACCAGCGGGACGACGGGAGTCTACAATGAGCAGTTCTTC; CDR3aa: CATSGTTGVYNEQFF
j_gene: TRBJ2-7; d_gene: -; v_gene: TRBV5-1; abundance: -; CDR3nt: TGCGCCAGCAGGGAGGACAGAACACAGCGTTGGAAGTACTTC; CDR3aa: CASREDRTQRWKYF
j_gene: TRBJ1-2; d_gene: TRBD1; v_gene: TRBV7-8; abundance: -; CDR3nt: TGTGCCAGCAGCTTACTCGGGACAGGGATGGGTGGCTACACCTTC; CDR3aa: CASSLLGTGMGGYTF
j_gene: TRBJ2-5; d_gene: -; v_gene: TRBV7-2; abundance: -; CDR3nt: TGTGCCAGCAGTCGCGACCAGGGGGAGACCCAGTACTTC; CDR3aa: CASSRDQGETQYF
j_gene: TRBJ1-2; d_gene: -; v_gene: TRBV2; abundance: -; CDR3nt: TGTGCCAGCAGTGACCCCCCCGGGGAAAAAAACTATGGCTACACCTTC; CDR3aa: CASSDPPGEKNYGYTF
j_gene: TRBJ1-6; d_gene: -; v_gene: TRBV5-1; abundance: few; CDR3nt: TGCGCCAGCAGCTTGGGGGGGGATTCACCCCTCCACTTT; CDR3aa: CASSLGGDSPLHF
j_gene: TRBJ2-7; d_gene: -; v_gene: TRBV12-5; abundance: once; CDR3nt: TGTGCTAGTGGTTCGGACTACGAGCAGTACTTC; CDR3aa: CASGSDYEQYF
j_gene: TRBJ2-5; d_gene: TRBD1; v_gene: TRBV5-5; abundance: -; CDR3nt: TGTGCCAGCAGCGGGACGACAGGGATAGAGACCCAGTACTTC; CDR3aa: CASSGTTGIETQYF